One T cell receptor beta chain is described in this entry. The antigen is undetermined. Per the study methods: Filtering was not the same, since immunoSEQ gave junction-only sequences without quality scores. Using immunoSEQ multiplex PCR, the repertoire was profiled, and TCRdb retains in-frame clones only, with some absent. The V and J calls and clone size were taken over from that table, and D and trimming were inferred from the DNA. The sample includes approximately 2.3 million clones, 85% to 95% of them seen just once. The data belong to a study of shared clonotypes between healthy human individuals. Study results and limitations: When compared with the clonotypes that were shared by all four sorted-subset donors, the non-shared clonotypes turned out to have lower generation probabilities.

J gave up 6 bases and V 2 bases, and 6 bases lay outside the gene matches. There are 15 residues in the CDR3. Per germline, CDR1 MDHEN and CDR2 SYDVKM. V and J are TRBV28 and TRBJ2-4; 8 bases line up with TRBD1. The sample taken for sequencing was naive CD4+ T cells from PBMCs. Subset meaning: CD45RA+ positively selected. This clonotype was obtained from a man aged 18 to 35 in good health. Some clones in this sample may be carry-over from other donors' samples. The CDR3 nucleotides read TGTGCCAGCAGTTTAAGCAGGGGGCGCCGAAACATTCAGTACTTC. It translates to CASSLSRGRRNIQYF.